This T cell receptor (beta chain) was captured in a study of CXCR3 chemokines and chemotherapy response in bladder cancer (dated by TCRdb to between 2021 and 2024). Broadly, across the study: The study tested whether activity of the CXCR3 chemokine system within human bladder cancer tumors predicted response to chemotherapy.

The CDR3, cysteine through phenylalanine, is 15 amino acids long. Left in the record is the CDR3 DNA by itself, 45 bases read in frame from the first base. CDR1 is given as SGDLS and CDR2 as YYNGEE, both from the germline V gene. The germline ends are 11 bases apart after V is trimmed by 2 bases and J by 0 bases. Library generation was performed with PCR. The data were produced on an Illumina HiSeq 2500. TCRdb reprocessing: public reads trimmed at Q25 with fastp, clones called with MiXCR, in-frame beta chains kept. Under each unique CDR3 protein, matching rows form one entry showing the most common genes and DNA. This sample has over 10,000 distinct CDR3 sequences in its table, and about an eighth of those were observed once. The ten largest clonotypes hold 25% to 30% of the sample. This clonotype was detected many times. What antigen it recognizes has not been identified. No quality values exist for individual bases; no much larger clone is one base distant.

The sample was taken from a patient whose treatment included neoadjuvant chemotherapy. Rearrangement joined TRBV9 to TRBJ1-2, with a weak D call of TRBD1 (5 bases match). This TCR was sampled from a human donor with bladder cancer that did not respond to neoadjuvant chemotherapy. This receptor carries the CDR3 CASSVNPDTNYGYTF. The nucleotides read TGTGCCAGCAGCGTTAATCCGGACACTAACTATGGCTACACCTTC.